This record covers a single TCR beta chain. The sample comes from a study of OX40 agonist ivuxolimab in advanced cancers. The junction had 6 bases not matched to a gene; V was cut back by 3 bases and J by 5 bases. CDR1 and CDR2 (germline): LNHDA, SQIVND (reference sequence). The CDR3 is 14 residues long. Here immunoSEQ multiplex PCR was the method, and the copy in TCRdb shows in-frame clones only, minus some. Of approximately 79,000 clones listed, 94% were seen once; the top ten hold roughly 20%. The starting material was CD4+ or CD8+ T cells sorted from blood, obtained in a trial of the OX40 agonist ivuxolimab. This rearrangement joins TRBV19 to TRBJ2-7; 8 nucleotides line up with TRBD1. The clonotype originates from an adult with an advanced solid tumor such as melanoma, head and neck, liver or kidney cancer. CDR3 sequence (DNA): TGTGCCAGTAGTATCACAGGGGGGAAGAACGAGCAGTACTTC. Protein sequence: CASSITGGKNEQYF. Based on the CDR3 plus reference TRBV19 and TRBJ2-7, the full variable domain is DGGITQSPKYLFRKEGQNVTLSCEQNLNHDAMYWYRQDPGQGLRLIYYSQIVNDFQKGDIAEGYSVSREKKESFPLTVTSAQKNPTAFYLCASSITGGKNEQYFGPGTRLTVT.